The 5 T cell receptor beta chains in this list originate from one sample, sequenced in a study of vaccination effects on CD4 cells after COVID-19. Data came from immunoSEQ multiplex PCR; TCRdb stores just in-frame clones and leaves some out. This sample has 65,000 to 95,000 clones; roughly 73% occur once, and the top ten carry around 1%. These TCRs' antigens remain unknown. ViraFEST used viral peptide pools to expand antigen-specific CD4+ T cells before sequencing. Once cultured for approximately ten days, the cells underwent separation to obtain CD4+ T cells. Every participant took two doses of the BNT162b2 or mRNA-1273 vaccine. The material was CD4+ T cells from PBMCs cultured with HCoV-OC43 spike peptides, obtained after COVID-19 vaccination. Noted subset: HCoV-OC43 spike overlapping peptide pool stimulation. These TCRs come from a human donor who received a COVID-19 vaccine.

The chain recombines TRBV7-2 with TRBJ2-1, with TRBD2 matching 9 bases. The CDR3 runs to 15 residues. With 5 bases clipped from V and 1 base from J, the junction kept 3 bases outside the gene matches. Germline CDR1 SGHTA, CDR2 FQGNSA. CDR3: CASSPGLASYNEQFF. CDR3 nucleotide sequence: TGTGCCAGCAGCCCCGGACTAGCGTCCTACAATGAGCAGTTCTTC.

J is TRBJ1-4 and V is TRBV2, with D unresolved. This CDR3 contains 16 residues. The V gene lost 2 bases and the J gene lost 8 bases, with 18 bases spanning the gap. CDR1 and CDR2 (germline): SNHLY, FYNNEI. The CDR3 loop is CASSESGFTAREKLFF. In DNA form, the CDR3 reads TGTGCCAGCAGTGAATCCGGGTTCACAGCCAGGGAAAAACTGTTTTTT.

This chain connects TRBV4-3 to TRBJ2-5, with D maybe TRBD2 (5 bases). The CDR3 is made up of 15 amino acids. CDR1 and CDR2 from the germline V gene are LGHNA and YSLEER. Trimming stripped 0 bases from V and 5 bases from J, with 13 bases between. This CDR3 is CASSQDLGRVETQYF. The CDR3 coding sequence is TGCGCCAGCAGCCAAGATCTGGGGAGAGTGGAGACCCAGTACTTC.

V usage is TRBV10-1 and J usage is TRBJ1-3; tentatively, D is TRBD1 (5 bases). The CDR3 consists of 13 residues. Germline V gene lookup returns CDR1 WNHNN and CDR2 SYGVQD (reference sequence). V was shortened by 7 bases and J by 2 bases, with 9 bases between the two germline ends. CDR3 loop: CASTTGPGNTIYF. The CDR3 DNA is TGCGCCAGCACGACGGGGCCTGGAAACACCATATATTTT.

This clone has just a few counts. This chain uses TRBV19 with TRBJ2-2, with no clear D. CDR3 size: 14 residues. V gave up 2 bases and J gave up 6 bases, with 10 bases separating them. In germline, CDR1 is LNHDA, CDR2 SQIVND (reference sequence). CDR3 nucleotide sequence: TGTGCCAGTAGTATACGGTTCGAAGCCGGGGAGCTGTTTTTT. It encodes CASSIRFEAGELFF.